This TCR beta chain was identified in a study of cytomegalovirus exposure and HLA in healthy donors. This clone was found once. With 60 Vbeta and 13 Jbeta primers, the PCR was carried out. Sequenced by immunoSEQ multiplex PCR; TCRdb stores in-frame clones only, minus some. The table records roughly 130,000 clones, around four fifths of them present only once. V dropped 4 bases and J dropped 8; count of bases not matched to a gene: 4. Per germline, CDR1 SGHVS and CDR2 FQNEAQ. The CDR3 loop spans 12 amino acids. The sequence was obtained from a boy younger than 10 in good health and CMV-seronegative. The specimen sequenced was PBMCs. The V gene is TRBV7-8, the J gene TRBJ1-2; 7 bases map to TRBD1. CDR3 DNA sequence: TGTGCCAGCAGCTCAAGGGGGCAGGGCTACACCTTC. It translates to CASSSRGQGYTF.